The source of this T cell receptor beta chain is a study of early T cells in non-severe SARS-CoV-2 infection. On the study more broadly: The chains were unpaired, and the sequenced material was bulk RNA from unsorted whole blood. Regarding the study as a whole: VDJdb-based matching was biased toward anti-spike CD8 responses and missed private and CD4 specificities.

Germline loops: CDR1 GTSNPN, CDR2 SVGIG (reference sequence). The CDR3 runs to 12 residues. Trimming took off 2 bases at V and 9 bases at J, with 8 bases between the two ends. Individual cDNA molecules received unique molecular identifiers. TCRdb reprocessed the 5' RACE reads via MiXCR and lists one record per CDR3 protein. The sample consists of about 26,000 distinct CDR3 sequences, 4% to 4.5% of them appearing once. This clonotype has ten or more counts. What it binds is unknown. The rearrangement joins TRBV30 to TRBJ1-6; tentatively, D is TRBD1 (6 bases). The source is an adult who was a healthcare worker with PCR-confirmed SARS-CoV-2 infection or an uninfected control (not recorded which). The sample taken for sequencing was whole blood. The CDR3 spells CAWSLRGSPLHF. The CDR3 nucleotides read TGTGCCTGGAGTCTCAGGGGTTCACCCCTCCACTTT. Looking up the rest from reference TRBV30 and TRBJ1-6 gives the full variable domain: SQTIHQWPATLVQPVGSPLSLECTVEGTSNPNLYWYRQAAGRGLQLLFYSVGIGQISSEVPQNLSASRPQDRQFILSSKKLLLSDSGFYLCAWSLRGSPLHFGNGTRLTVT.